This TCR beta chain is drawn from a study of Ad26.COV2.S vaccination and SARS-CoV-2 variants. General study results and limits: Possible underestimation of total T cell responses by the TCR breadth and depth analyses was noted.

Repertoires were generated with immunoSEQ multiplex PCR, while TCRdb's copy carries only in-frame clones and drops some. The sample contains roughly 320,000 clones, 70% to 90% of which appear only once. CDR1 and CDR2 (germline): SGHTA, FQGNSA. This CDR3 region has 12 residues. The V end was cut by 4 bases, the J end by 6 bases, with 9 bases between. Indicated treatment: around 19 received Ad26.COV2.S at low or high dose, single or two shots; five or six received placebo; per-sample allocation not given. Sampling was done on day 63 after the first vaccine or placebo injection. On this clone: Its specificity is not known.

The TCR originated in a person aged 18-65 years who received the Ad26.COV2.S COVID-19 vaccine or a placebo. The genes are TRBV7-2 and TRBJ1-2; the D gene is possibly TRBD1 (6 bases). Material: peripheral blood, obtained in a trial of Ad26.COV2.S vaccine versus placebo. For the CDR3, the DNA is TGTGCCAGCAGCTCCAGGGGTGATGGCTACACCTTC. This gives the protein CASSSRGDGYTF.